This T cell receptor (beta chain) was recorded in a study of graft-versus-host responses after intestinal transplantation. On this clone itself: The antigen is not known.

Germline V lookup: CDR1 SGHKS, CDR2 YYEKEE (reference sequence). V dropped 5 bases and J dropped 4; count of bases not matched to a gene: 7. The length of the CDR3 is 14 residues. The data were produced by immunoSEQ multiplex PCR, yet TCRdb's version contains in-frame clones alone and is incomplete. The sample holds around 25,000 clones, about four fifths seen once. The chain employs TRBV5-5 and TRBJ1-1; 8 nucleotides agree with TRBD1. The material sequenced was unstimulated CD4+ T cells sorted from spleen or lymph node cells, taken before intestinal transplant. This receptor was obtained from a human donor who received an intestinal transplant. The CDR3 protein is CASRPGQAPTEAFF. CDR3 DNA sequence: TGTGCCAGCAGACCGGGACAGGCTCCCACTGAAGCTTTCTTT.